Given below is one T cell receptor beta chain in context. Trimming took 6 bases from V and 7 from J; bases not matched to a gene: 6. The CDR3 runs 13 residues. The germline gives CDR1 MNHEY, CDR2 SVGAGI. The sample is drawn from a study of shared clonotypes between healthy human individuals. This table comes from immunoSEQ multiplex PCR, and its TCRdb copy is limited to in-frame clones, with some not included. The top ten clones hold 0.39% of a sample with about 2.3 million clones, approximately 93% of them seen once. The sequencing input was naive CD4+ T cells from PBMCs. Indicated subset: CD45RA+ positively selected. J is TRBJ2-1 and V is TRBV6-5; 7 bases are shared with TRBD2. The clonotype comes from a man between 18 and 29 years old in good health. Some clones in this sample may be carry-over from other donors' samples. CDR3 in amino acids: CASSFLADNEQFF. The CDR3 DNA reads TGTGCCAGCAGCTTCCTAGCGGATAATGAGCAGTTCTTC.